Each of the 25 T cell receptor beta chains below was sequenced from the same sample in a study of T cell repertoires in aging, cancer and after chemotherapy. Multiplex touch-down PCR with TRB-A/B primers amplified rearranged V-D-J TRB sequences. In TCRdb, the multiplex PCR reads were re-called with MiXCR into one record per CDR3 protein. This sample carries some 5,000 distinct CDR3 sequences, roughly 20% of them seen once, and the ten largest clones take approximately 15%. TCR beta rearrangements were amplified from peripheral blood genomic DNA. The source material was blood. The receptors were gathered from a human donor with a blood cancer.

This clonotype was counted only a few times. This chain connects TRBV5-4 to TRBJ1-1; no clear D. CDR3 length: 15 amino acids. V lost 3 bases to trimming and J lost 1 base, with 13 bases between them. Germline V gene lookup returns CDR1 SGHNT and CDR2 YYREEE (reference sequence). The chain's CDR3 is CASSSPGASNTEAFF. The CDR3 region has the DNA TGTGCCAGCAGCTCCCCGGGAGCTTCGAACACTGAAGCTTTCTTT.

The rearrangement joins TRBV6-5 to TRBJ2-6; a weak D match, TRBD1 (7 bases). V was trimmed by 4 bases and J by 0 bases, leaving 13 bases between them. CDR1 is MNHEY, CDR2 SVGAGI, per germline. This CDR3 is built from 17 residues. CDR3 residues: CASSLRQGGSGANVLTF. CDR3 nucleotide sequence: TGTGCCAGCAGTTTAAGGCAGGGGGGCTCTGGGGCCAACGTCCTGACTTTC.

In this sample, this clonotype turned up once. The rearrangement uses TRBV12-3 or TRBV12-4 and TRBJ1-6; D perhaps matches TRBD1 (5 bases). The CDR3 has 16 residues. V dropped 1 base and J dropped 17 bases, with 24 bases sitting between them. The CDR3 spells CASSLGTSSYNSPFHF. The CDR3 DNA reads TGTGCCAGCAGTTTAGGGACAAGCTCCTATAATTCACCTTTCCACTTT.

This clonotype was seen only a few times. The J gene is TRBJ2-4, the V gene TRBV5-1; perhaps TRBD1 as D (6 bases). This CDR3 comprises 14 residues. Trimming took off 0 bases at V and 5 bases at J, with 9 bases between the two ends. CDR1 and CDR2 from the germline V gene are SGHRS and YFSETQ. This chain's CDR3 is CASSLGAGENIQYF. Here the CDR3 DNA reads TGCGCCAGCAGCTTGGGGGCAGGGGAAAACATTCAGTACTTC.

The genes are TRBV5-1 and TRBJ2-5; D is unresolved. Trimming shortened V by 0 bases and J by 1 base, and 4 bases separated the two germline ends. The CDR3 spans 13 residues. Germline-derived CDR1 and CDR2 are SGHRS and YFSETQ. The CDR3 nucleotides read TGCGCCAGCAGCTTGGATGGCCAAGAGACCCAGTACTTC. This encodes CASSLDGQETQYF.

The chain has TRBV24-1 and TRBJ1-5, with D possibly TRBD1 on 5 matching bases. Trimming stripped 12 bases from V and 4 bases from J, with 21 bases between. CDR3 size: 15 residues. Germline CDR1 is KGHDR and CDR2 is SFDVKD. The CDR3 region is CAPSEKGYRNQPQHF. Written as DNA, the CDR3 is TGTGCCCCCTCGGAAAAGGGGTATAGGAATCAGCCCCAGCATTTT.

This clonotype is categorized as medium-sized. The chain combines TRBV15 with TRBJ1-3, with D hard to call. V lost 0 bases, J lost 0 bases, and 12 bases lay in between. The CDR3 covers 17 residues. Germline-derived CDR1 and CDR2 are LNHNV and YYDKDF (reference sequence). The CDR3: CATSRDNGVVSGNTIYF. The DNA of the CDR3 is TGTGCCACCAGCAGAGATAACGGGGTCGTCTCTGGAAACACCATATATTTT. Combining the CDR3 with reference TRBV15 and TRBJ1-3 gives the whole variable domain DAMVIQNPRYQVTQFGKPVTLSCSQTLNHNVMYWYQQKSSQAPKLLFHYYDKDFNNEADTPDNFQSRRPNTSFCFLDIRSPGLGDTAMYLCATSRDNGVVSGNTIYFGEGSWLTVV.

The chain uses TRBV30 and TRBJ1-2; 7 positions match TRBD1. The CDR3 length is 14 residues. In germline, CDR1 is GTSNPN, CDR2 SVGIG (reference sequence). J gave up 4 bases and V 3 bases, and 8 bases lay outside the gene matches. The chain's CDR3 is CAWRVQGTVYGYTF. The CDR3 DNA follows: TGTGCCTGGAGGGTACAGGGGACGGTCTATGGCTACACCTTC.

This clonotype is deemed medium-sized. This chain uses TRBV6-6 with TRBJ1-1; the D is unclear. Germline CDR1 is MNHNY and CDR2 is SVGAGI (reference sequence). V was shortened by 4 bases and J by 1 base, with 10 bases between the two germline ends. The CDR3 has 14 amino acids. DNA of the CDR3: TGTGCCAGCAGTTCATCTGGGAAGAACACTGAAGCTTTCTTT. Encoded protein: CASSSSGKNTEAFF.

The rearrangement uses TRBV11-2 and TRBJ2-7, with D perhaps being TRBD1 or TRBD2 (5 bases each). Deletions cut 6 bases from V and 6 bases from J, with 12 bases between. CDR1 is SGHAT, CDR2 FQNNGV, per germline. The CDR3 loop spans 12 amino acids. This chain's CDR3 is CASSPGAGEQYF. CDR3 coding DNA: TGTGCCAGCAGTCCCGGGGCTGGCGAGCAGTACTTC.

This clonotype qualifies as medium-sized (0.01 to 0.1%). The V gene is TRBV5-4, the J gene TRBJ2-5, with D hard to call. The CDR3 runs 14 residues. V lost 1 base, J lost 2 bases, and 9 bases lay in between. Germline CDR1 and CDR2: SGHNT and YYREEE (reference sequence). Here the CDR3 reads CASSLFSFQETQYF. Here the CDR3 DNA reads TGTGCCAGCAGCTTGTTTTCCTTTCAAGAGACCCAGTACTTC.

By proportion, this clonotype is medium-sized (0.01 to 0.1%). The chain joins TRBV30 to TRBJ1-6; TRBD1 matches at 7 bases. The CDR3 loop spans 14 amino acids. Germline CDR1 reads GTSNPN; CDR2 reads SVGIG (reference sequence). J lost 6 bases, V lost 6 bases, and 8 bases had no gene match. CDR3 region: CACHRGQINSPLHF. CDR3 sequence (DNA): TGTGCCTGCCATCGGGGACAGATTAATTCACCCCTCCACTTT.

This clonotype is medium-sized in the sample. The gene calls are TRBV5-6 and TRBJ2-7; 7 bases fit TRBD1. In germline, CDR1 is SGHDT, CDR2 YYEEEE. This CDR3 has 13 residues. V gave up 3 bases and J gave up 7 bases; unmatched junction bases: 7. The CDR3 protein is CASSWGTVWEQYF. In DNA, the CDR3 is TGTGCCAGCAGCTGGGGGACAGTTTGGGAGCAGTACTTC.

This chain uses TRBV5-1 with TRBJ1-2, with 9 bases matching TRBD1. Trimming took 4 bases from V and 8 from J; bases not matched to a gene: 15. This CDR3 comprises 16 residues. From germline, CDR1 is SGHRS and CDR2 YFSETQ. CDR3 loop: CASSPGTGIMVRGYTF. For the CDR3, the DNA is TGCGCCAGCAGCCCGGGGACAGGGATTATGGTGAGAGGCTACACCTTC.

This clonotype qualifies as medium-sized (0.01 to 0.1%). The rearrangement joins TRBV5-1 to TRBJ2-5; 10 bases map to TRBD1. Per the germline V gene, CDR1 is SGHRS and CDR2 is YFSETQ. V lost 5 bases, J lost 3 bases, and 4 bases stayed unmatched. The CDR3 totals 14 residues. CDR3 sequence: CASRSGTGEETQYF. For the CDR3, the DNA is TGCGCCAGCAGATCCGGGACAGGGGAAGAGACCCAGTACTTC.

This chain joins TRBV6-1 and TRBJ2-7; TRBD2 agrees at 11 bases. J gave up 2 bases and V 1 base, and 7 bases lay outside the gene matches. Germline loops: CDR1 MNHNS, CDR2 SASEGT. The CDR3 is 17 residues long. CDR3 sequence reads: CASSEEGLAGGTYEQYF. CDR3 nucleotide sequence: TGTGCCAGCAGTGAAGAAGGGCTAGCGGGGGGCACCTACGAGCAGTACTTC.

In its sample, this clonotype was seen a few times. The rearrangement joins TRBV7-9 to TRBJ2-5; 7 bases align to TRBD2. V lost 3 bases, J lost 3 bases, and 4 bases stayed unmatched. The germline CDR1 and CDR2 sequences are SEHNR and FQNEAQ (reference sequence). The CDR3 extends over 14 amino acids. The CDR3 DNA sequence: TGTGCCAGCAGCTTTGGCGGGGGAAAAGAGACCCAGTACTTC. Residues: CASSFGGGKETQYF.

This clonotype came up a few times. The chain uses TRBV5-1 and TRBJ2-2; TRBD1 aligns across 8 bases. Germline CDR1 is SGHRS and CDR2 is YFSETQ. This CDR3 is 17 amino acids long. The J segment lost 2 bases and the V segment lost 0 bases, leaving 6 bases of the junction unmatched. The CDR3 reads CASSLGGQGYNTGELFF. In DNA form, the CDR3 reads TGCGCCAGCAGCTTGGGTGGACAGGGATACAACACCGGGGAGCTGTTTTTT.

This clonotype counts as medium-sized (0.01 to 0.1%). Written as DNA, the CDR3 is TGCAGCGTTGGAGGGGCAGGTGGGGAACTGTTTTTT. Amino acids: CSVGGAGGELFF. The chain links TRBV29-1 to TRBJ1-4; maybe TRBD1 (5 bases). This CDR3 is built from 12 residues. In germline, CDR1 is SQVTM, CDR2 ANQGSEA. The V and J ends lost 4 bases and 12 bases respectively, with 15 bases between them.

Relative to its sample, this clonotype is medium-sized. The genes are TRBV11-2 and TRBJ2-1; tentatively, D is TRBD2 (6 bases). The V gene lost 7 bases and the J gene lost 9 bases, with 10 bases spanning the gap. CDR1 and CDR2 (germline): SGHAT, FQNNGV. The CDR3 contains 11 residues. The CDR3 reads CASTLGGEQFF. In nucleotides, the CDR3 is TGTGCCAGCACCTTGGGGGGTGAGCAGTTCTTC.

J is TRBJ1-4 and V is TRBV4-1; 7 bases align to TRBD1. The CDR3 has 19 amino acids. Germline lookup yields CDR1 MGHRA and CDR2 YSYEKL. V lost 0 bases, J lost 7 bases, and 17 bases stayed unmatched. The CDR3 loop is CASSQERAGGRVLAEKLFF. The CDR3 DNA is TGCGCCAGCAGCCAAGAACGGGCAGGGGGGCGAGTTCTAGCTGAAAAACTGTTTTTT.

This clonotype is labeled as large. This sequence joins TRBV29-1 and TRBJ2-5, with D possibly matching TRBD2 (6 bases). The CDR3 is 15 amino acids. The V gene lost 3 bases and the J gene lost 3 bases, with 17 bases spanning the gap. CDR1 is SQVTM and CDR2 is ANQGSEA in the germline V gene. CDR3 coding DNA: TGCAGCGTTGATTGGAGGGGCGGTGGAGAAGAGACCCAGTACTTC. Protein: CSVDWRGGGEETQYF.

This clonotype is medium-sized in the sample. J is TRBJ2-5 and V is TRBV20-1; 7 positions agree with TRBD2. There are 12 residues in the CDR3. CDR1 and CDR2 from the germline V gene are DFQATT and SNEGSKA (reference sequence). With V trimmed by 1 base and J by 4 bases, 0 bases remained unmatched. In DNA, the CDR3 is TGCAGTGCTAGAGGGGGGGGAGAGACCCAGTACTTC. Its translation: CSARGGGETQYF.

This clonotype was detected a few times. This chain uses TRBV11-2 with TRBJ2-2; a weak D match, TRBD1 (5 bases). From germline, CDR1 is SGHAT and CDR2 FQNNGV. V lost 5 bases, J lost 3 bases, and 7 bases lay in between. CDR3 length equals 13 residues. The CDR3 region is CASSRQHTGELFF. The CDR3 region has the DNA TGTGCCAGCAGCCGACAGCACACCGGGGAGCTGTTTTTT.

To note about this clonotype: With a much larger clone just one base away, this may be a read error. The genes are TRBV5-1 and TRBJ2-5; D not resolved. CDR1 and CDR2 (germline): SGHRS, YFSETQ. Trimming took off 5 bases at V and 1 base at J, with 15 bases between the two ends. The CDR3 is 15 amino acids. This CDR3 is CASRSNPGGQETQYF. CDR3 coding DNA: TGCGCCAGCAGATCCAATCCAGGCGGCCAAGAGACCCAGTACTTC. The full variable domain, in which reference TRBV5-1 and TRBJ2-5 provide the parts outside the CDR3, is KAGVTQTPRYLIKTRGQQVTLSCSPISGHRSVSWYQQTPGQGLQFLFEYFSETQRNKGNFPGRFSGRQFSNSRSEMNVSTLELGDSALYLCASRSNPGGQETQYFGPGTRLLVL.